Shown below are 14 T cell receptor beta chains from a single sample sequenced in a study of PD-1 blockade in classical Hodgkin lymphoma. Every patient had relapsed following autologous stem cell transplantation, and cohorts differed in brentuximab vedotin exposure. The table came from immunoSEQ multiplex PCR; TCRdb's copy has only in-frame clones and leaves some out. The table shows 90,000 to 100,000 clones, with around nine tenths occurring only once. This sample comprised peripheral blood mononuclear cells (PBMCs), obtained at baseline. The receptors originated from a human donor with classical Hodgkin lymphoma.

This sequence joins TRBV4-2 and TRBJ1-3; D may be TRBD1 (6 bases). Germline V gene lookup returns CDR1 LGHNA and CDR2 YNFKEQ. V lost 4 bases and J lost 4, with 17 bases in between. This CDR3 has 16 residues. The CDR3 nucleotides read TGTGCCAGCAGCCCCCCCGGGGGGGCTTTCGGAAACACCATATATTTT. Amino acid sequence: CASSPPGGAFGNTIYF.

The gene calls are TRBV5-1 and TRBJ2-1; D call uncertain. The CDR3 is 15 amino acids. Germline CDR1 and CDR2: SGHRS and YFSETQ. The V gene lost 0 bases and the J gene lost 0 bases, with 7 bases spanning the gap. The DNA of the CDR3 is TGCGCCAGCAGCTTGGACACGAGCTCCTACAATGAGCAGTTCTTC. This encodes CASSLDTSSYNEQFF.

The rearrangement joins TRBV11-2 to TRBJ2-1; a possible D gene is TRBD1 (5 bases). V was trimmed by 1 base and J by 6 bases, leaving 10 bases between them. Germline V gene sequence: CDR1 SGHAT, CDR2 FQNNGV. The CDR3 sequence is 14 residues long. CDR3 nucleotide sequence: TGTGCCAGCAGCTTAGGCGTCGACAGCAATGAGCAGTTCTTC. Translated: CASSLGVDSNEQFF.

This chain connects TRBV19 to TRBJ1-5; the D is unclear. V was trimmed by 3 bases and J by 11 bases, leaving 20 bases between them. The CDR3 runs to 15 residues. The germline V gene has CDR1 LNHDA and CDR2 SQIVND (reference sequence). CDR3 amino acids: CASSIPRQARVTQHF. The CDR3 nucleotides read TGTGCCAGTAGTATCCCTCGACAAGCAAGAGTAACCCAGCATTTT.

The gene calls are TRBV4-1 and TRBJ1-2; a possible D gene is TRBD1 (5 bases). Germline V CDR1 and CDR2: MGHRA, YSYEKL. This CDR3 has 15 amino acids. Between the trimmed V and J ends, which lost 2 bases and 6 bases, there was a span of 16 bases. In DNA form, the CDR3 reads TGCGCCAGCAGCCAACCGACAGCTTCTCCAGATGGCTACACCTTC. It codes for CASSQPTASPDGYTF.

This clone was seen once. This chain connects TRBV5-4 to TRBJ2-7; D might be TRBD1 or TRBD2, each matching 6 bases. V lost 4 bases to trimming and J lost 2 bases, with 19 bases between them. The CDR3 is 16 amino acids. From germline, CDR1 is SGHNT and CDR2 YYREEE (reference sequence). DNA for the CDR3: TGTGCCAGCAGCACTCAAGGGGGGCGGTTAACCTACGAGCAGTACTTC. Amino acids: CASSTQGGRLTYEQYF.

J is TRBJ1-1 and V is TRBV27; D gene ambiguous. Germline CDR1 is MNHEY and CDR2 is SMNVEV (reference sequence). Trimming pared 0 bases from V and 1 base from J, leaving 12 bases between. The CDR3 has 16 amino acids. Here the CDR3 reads CASSLSPGFRNTEAFF. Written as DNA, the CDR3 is TGTGCCAGCAGTTTATCGCCCGGATTTCGGAACACTGAAGCTTTCTTT.

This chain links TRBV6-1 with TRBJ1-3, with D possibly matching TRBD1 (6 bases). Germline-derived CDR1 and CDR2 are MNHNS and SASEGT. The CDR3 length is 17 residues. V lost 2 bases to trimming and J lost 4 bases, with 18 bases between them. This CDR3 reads CASSESLHRAPGNTIYF. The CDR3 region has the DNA TGTGCCAGCAGTGAAAGCCTCCACAGGGCTCCGGGAAACACCATATATTTT.

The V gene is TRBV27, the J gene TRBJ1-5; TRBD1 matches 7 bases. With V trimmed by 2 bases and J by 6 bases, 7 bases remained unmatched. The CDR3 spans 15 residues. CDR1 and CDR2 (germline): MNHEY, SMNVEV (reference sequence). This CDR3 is CASSLSRGSGQPQHF. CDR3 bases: TGTGCCAGCAGTTTAAGCAGGGGGTCAGGTCAGCCCCAGCATTTT.

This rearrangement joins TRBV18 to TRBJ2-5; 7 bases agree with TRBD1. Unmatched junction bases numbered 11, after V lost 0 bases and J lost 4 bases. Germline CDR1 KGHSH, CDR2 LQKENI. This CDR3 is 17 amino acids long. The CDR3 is CASSPPKIAGGRETQYF. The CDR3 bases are TGTGCCAGCTCACCACCGAAAATTGCAGGGGGAAGAGAGACCCAGTACTTC.

As DNA, the CDR3 is TGTGCCAGCAGTTACGTCGGGGTCGCAGATACGCAGTATTTT. It specifies CASSYVGVADTQYF. This sequence joins TRBV6-6 and TRBJ2-3, with D possibly matching TRBD2 (5 bases). The CDR3 extends over 14 amino acids. Germline CDR1 MNHNY, CDR2 SVGAGI (reference sequence). The ends were cut back, 2 bases at V and 4 bases at J, with 10 bases in the middle.

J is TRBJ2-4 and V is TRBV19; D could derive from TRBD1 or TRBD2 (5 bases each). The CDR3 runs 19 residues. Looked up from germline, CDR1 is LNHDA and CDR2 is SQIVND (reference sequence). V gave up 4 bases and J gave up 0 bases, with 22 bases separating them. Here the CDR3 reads CASSRASNYGALAKNIQYF. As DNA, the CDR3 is TGTGCCAGTAGTAGAGCCAGTAACTACGGGGCCCTAGCCAAAAACATTCAGTACTTC. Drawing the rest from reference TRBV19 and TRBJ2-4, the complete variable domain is DGGITQSPKYLFRKEGQNVTLSCEQNLNHDAMYWYRQDPGQGLRLIYYSQIVNDFQKGDIAEGYSVSREKKESFPLTVTSAQKNPTAFYLCASSRASNYGALAKNIQYFGAGTRLSVL.

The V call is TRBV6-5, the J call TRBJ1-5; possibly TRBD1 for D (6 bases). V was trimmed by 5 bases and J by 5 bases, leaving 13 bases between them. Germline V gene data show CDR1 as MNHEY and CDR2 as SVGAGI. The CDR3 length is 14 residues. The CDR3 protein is CASSPQGLDQPQHF. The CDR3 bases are TGTGCCAGCAGTCCTCAGGGGCTAGATCAGCCCCAGCATTTT.

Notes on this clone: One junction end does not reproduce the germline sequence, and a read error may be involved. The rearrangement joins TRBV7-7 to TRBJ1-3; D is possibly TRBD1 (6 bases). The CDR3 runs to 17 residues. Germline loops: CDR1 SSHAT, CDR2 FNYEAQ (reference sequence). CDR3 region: CASSPDTGLGSGNTIYF. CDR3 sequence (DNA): TGTGCTAGCAGCCCAGATACAGGGTTGGGGTCTGGAAACACCATATATTTT.